The T cell receptor (beta chain) under discussion was sequenced for a study of blood T cells in healthy people across ages. Broader study findings: Naive and antigen-experienced cells could not be conclusively compared, given unsorted PBMCs. Among long-lived donors, naive CD4+ cells were more numerous and diversity higher than in aged donors. Getting older went along with TCR beta diversity per million T cells dropping roughly linearly.

This CDR3 has 17 amino acids. Germline lookup yields CDR1 LGHNA and CDR2 YNFKEQ. This clonotype was observed a handful of times. Its cognate antigen is unknown. The authors ran a second PCR of roughly 6 to 12 cycles using a sample-barcoded 5' primer and a J-beta primer mix. TCRdb ran MiXCR on the 5' RACE reads and lists one entry per CDR3 protein. The table includes almost 550,000 distinct CDR3 sequences, around 24% detected once. The sample was also reused in another study, on T cells of mothers and their children.

The chain recombines TRBV4-2 with TRBJ2-5; 9 bases align to TRBD2. The DNA end favors TRBJ2-1, so the J call may be wrong. This sequence originates from a boy aged 10-17 years in good health. Material for sequencing was blood. The CDR3 DNA reads TGTGCCAGCAGCCAAGATGGAGGCGGGCGGGGGGGCAATGAGCAGTTCTTC. Protein product: CASSQDGGGRGGNEQFF.